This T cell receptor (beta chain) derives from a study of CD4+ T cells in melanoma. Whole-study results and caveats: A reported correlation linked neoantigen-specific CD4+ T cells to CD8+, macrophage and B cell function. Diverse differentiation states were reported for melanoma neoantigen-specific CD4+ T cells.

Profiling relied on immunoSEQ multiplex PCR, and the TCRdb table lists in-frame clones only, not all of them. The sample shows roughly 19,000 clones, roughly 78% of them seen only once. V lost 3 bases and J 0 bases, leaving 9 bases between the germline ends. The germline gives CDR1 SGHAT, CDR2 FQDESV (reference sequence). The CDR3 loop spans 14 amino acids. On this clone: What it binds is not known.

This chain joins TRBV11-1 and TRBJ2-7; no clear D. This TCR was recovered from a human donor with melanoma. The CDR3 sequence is CASSLSRYSYEQYF. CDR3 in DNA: TGTGCCAGCAGCTTGAGTAGGTACTCCTACGAGCAGTACTTC. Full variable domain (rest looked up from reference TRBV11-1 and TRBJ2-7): EAEVAQSPRYKITEKSQAVAFWCDPISGHATLYWYRQILGQGPELLVQFQDESVVDDSQLPKDRFSAERLKGVDSTLKIQPAELGDSAMYLCASSLSRYSYEQYFGPGTRLTVT.